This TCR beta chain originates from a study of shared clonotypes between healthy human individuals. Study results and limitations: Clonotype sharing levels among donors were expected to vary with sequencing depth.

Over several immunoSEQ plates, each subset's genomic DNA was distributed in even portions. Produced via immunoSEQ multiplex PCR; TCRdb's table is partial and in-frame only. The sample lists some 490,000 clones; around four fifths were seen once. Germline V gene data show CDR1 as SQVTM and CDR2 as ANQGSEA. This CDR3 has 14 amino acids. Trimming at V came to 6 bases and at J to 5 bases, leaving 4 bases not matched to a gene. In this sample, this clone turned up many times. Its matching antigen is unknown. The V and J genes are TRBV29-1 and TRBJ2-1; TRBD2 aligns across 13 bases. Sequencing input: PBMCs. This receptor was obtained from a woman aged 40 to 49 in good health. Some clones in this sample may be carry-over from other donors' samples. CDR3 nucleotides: TGCAGCGTATCGGGACTAGCGGGAAACAATGAGCAGTTCTTC. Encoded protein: CSVSGLAGNNEQFF.